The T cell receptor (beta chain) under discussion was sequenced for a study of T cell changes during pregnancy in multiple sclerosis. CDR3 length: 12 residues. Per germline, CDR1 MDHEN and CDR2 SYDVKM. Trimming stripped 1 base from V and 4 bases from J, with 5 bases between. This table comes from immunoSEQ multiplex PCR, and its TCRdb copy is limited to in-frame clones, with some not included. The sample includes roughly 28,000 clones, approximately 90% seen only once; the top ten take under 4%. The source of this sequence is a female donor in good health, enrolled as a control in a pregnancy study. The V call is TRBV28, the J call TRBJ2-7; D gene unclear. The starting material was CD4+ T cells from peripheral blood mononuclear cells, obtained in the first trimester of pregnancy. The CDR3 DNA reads TGTGCCAGCAGTTTATACCAGTACGAGCAGTACTTC. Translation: CASSLYQYEQYF.